A selection of T cell receptor beta chains follows, all from one sample in a study of T cell responses to AZD1222 COVID-19 vaccine. Method: immunoSEQ multiplex PCR; TCRdb's copy keeps in-frame clones and lacks some. Among about 55,000 clones listed, 88% were seen once. The input for sequencing was peripheral blood, taken on day 0 of AZD1222 vaccination. These receptors were taken from an adult in good health. The CDR3 runs from the conserved cysteine through the conserved F or W. A D gene is named only where the DNA matches it firmly. Size values are once, few and many counts, or a class for expanded clones, and some rows have none.

- TRBJ2-1 TRBV24-1 few CATSGRINNEQFF TGTGCCACCAGTGGGAGGATCAACAATGAGCAGTTCTTC
- TRBJ1-5 TRBV30 - CAWSQGTGQPQHF TGTGCCTGGTCCCAAGGGACCGGTCAGCCCCAGCATTTT
TRBD1 TRBJ1-1 TRBV25-1 - CASSETGVNTEAFF TGTGCCAGCAGTGAAACAGGGGTGAACACTGAAGCTTTCTTT
- TRBJ1-4 TRBV15 - CATSRDPGEKLFF TGTGCCACCAGCAGAGATCCAGGGGAAAAACTGTTTTTT
- TRBJ1-1 TRBV4-2 - CASSQPRGAATNTEAFF TGTGCCAGCAGCCAGCCGAGAGGCGCAGCGACGAACACTGAAGCTTTCTTT
- TRBJ2-1 TRBV11-3 - CASSPLSGLGNEQFF TGTGCCAGCAGCCCTCTGAGCGGACTTGGTAATGAGCAGTTCTTC
- TRBJ2-3 TRBV5-4 - CASSLLGRDTDTQYF TGTGCCAGCAGCTTGTTAGGAAGGGACACAGATACGCAGTATTTT
TRBD1 TRBJ2-1 TRBV19 few CASSLGQAVNNEQFF TGTGCCAGTAGTCTCGGACAGGCGGTCAACAATGAGCAGTTCTTC
- TRBJ1-2 TRBV11-2 once CASSLERGNYGYTF TGTGCCAGCAGCTTAGAAAGGGGTAACTATGGCTACACCTTC
TRBD2 TRBJ2-7 TRBV19 - CASSPRTSGPTYEQYF TGTGCCAGTAGCCCTCGGACTAGCGGGCCGACCTACGAGCAGTACTTC
- TRBJ1-6 TRBV5-1 once CASSGPSPGNSPLHF TGCGCCAGCAGCGGGCCTTCGCCCGGTAATTCACCCCTCCACTTT
- TRBJ1-4 TRBV18 - CASTETGVTTNEKLFF TGTGCCAGCACGGAGACAGGTGTCACGACTAATGAAAAACTGTTTTTT
TRBD2 TRBJ2-3 TRBV18 - CASSPTLLAGRTDTQYF TGTGCCAGCTCACCCACCCTGCTAGCGGGACGCACAGATACGCAGTATTTT
TRBD1 TRBJ1-1 TRBV19 few CASNYRGNTEAFF TGTGCCAGTAATTACAGGGGGAACACTGAAGCTTTCTTT
TRBD2 TRBJ2-1 TRBV10-2 - CASREDPGLGDYNEQFF TGCGCCAGCAGAGAGGATCCGGGACTAGGGGATTACAATGAGCAGTTCTTC
- TRBJ2-4 TRBV6-5 - CASSYLSAESIQYF TGTGCCAGCAGTTACCTGAGTGCCGAAAGTATTCAGTACTTC
- TRBJ1-1 TRBV30 - CAWSFRTTEAFF TGTGCCTGGAGTTTTAGAACCACTGAAGCTTTCTTT
- TRBJ1-2 TRBV10-3 - CATLAQPGQIDGYTF TGTGCCACCTTAGCCCAGCCGGGACAAATCGATGGCTACACCTTC
TRBD2 TRBJ2-5 TRBV27 - CASSFRASGRGRETQYF TGTGCCAGCAGTTTTAGGGCTAGCGGGAGGGGACGGGAGACCCAGTACTTC
TRBD2 TRBJ2-1 TRBV7-6 - CASSFALAGGGNEQFF TGTGCCAGCAGCTTCGCTCTAGCGGGAGGTGGGAATGAGCAGTTCTTC
TRBD1 TRBJ1-1 TRBV18 - CASSPGQGAGNTEAFF TGTGCCAGCTCACCCGGGCAGGGGGCAGGGAACACTGAAGCTTTCTTT
- TRBJ1-4 TRBV15 - CATSRARTPEKLFF TGTGCCACCAGCAGAGCCCGGACACCTGAAAAACTGTTTTTT
- TRBJ2-2 TRBV7-8 few CASSLYIQGGGELFF TGTGCCAGCAGCTTATACATACAGGGAGGCGGGGAGCTGTTTTTT
TRBD2 TRBJ2-7 TRBV6-1 - CASSEIGGLAGEQYF TGTGCCAGCAGTGAAATCGGAGGACTAGCGGGCGAGCAGTACTTC
TRBD2 TRBJ2-4 TRBV30 - CAWSGGGVWNIQYF TGTGCCTGGAGTGGGGGGGGAGTTTGGAACATTCAGTACTTC
TRBD2 TRBJ2-1 TRBV19 - CASRPGLAGGGEQFF TGTGCCAGTAGACCGGGACTAGCGGGTGGGGGTGAGCAGTTCTTC
TRBD1 TRBJ2-3 TRBV7-2 - CASSQHRGSTDTQYF TGTGCCAGCAGCCAACACAGGGGTAGCACAGATACGCAGTATTTT
TRBD1 TRBJ1-1 TRBV6-1 - CASSDPGQANTEAFF TGTGCCAGCAGTGACCCCGGACAGGCGAACACTGAAGCTTTCTTT
- TRBJ2-1 TRBV30 - CAWSFYNEQFF TGTGCCTGGAGTTTCTACAATGAGCAGTTCTTC
- TRBJ2-5 TRBV24-1 once CATSDGGEETQYF TGTGCCACCAGTGACGGGGGTGAAGAGACCCAGTACTTC
TRBD2 TRBJ2-7 TRBV7-2 - CASRYTGTSGYYEQYF TGTGCCAGCAGGTATACCGGGACTAGCGGTTACTACGAGCAGTACTTC
- TRBJ2-7 TRBV19 - CASSTLESGHEQYF TGTGCCAGTAGTACGTTGGAGAGCGGCCACGAGCAGTACTTC
TRBD1 TRBJ2-5 TRBV9 - CASSKTGGKETQYF TGTGCCAGCAGCAAGACAGGGGGAAAAGAGACCCAGTACTTC
- TRBJ2-2 TRBV5-1 - CASSLTGPTGTGELFF TGCGCCAGCAGCTTGACCGGGCCCACGGGGACCGGGGAGCTGTTTTTT
TRBD2 TRBJ2-3 TRBV24-1 many CATSGLAGGPDTQYF TGTGCCACCAGTGGACTAGCGGGAGGGCCCGATACGCAGTATTTT
- TRBJ1-2 TRBV18 - CASSPGTGTAGYTF TGTGCCAGCTCACCAGGAACCGGGACTGCGGGCTACACCTTC
TRBD2 TRBJ2-1 TRBV9 once CASSGTSGSSRTYNEQFF TGTGCCAGCAGCGGGACTAGCGGGAGTTCAAGAACCTACAATGAGCAGTTCTTC
- TRBJ2-7 TRBV19 few CASSLGVSSYEQYF TGTGCCAGTAGTTTGGGGGTATCCTCCTACGAGCAGTACTTC
TRBD1 TRBJ2-2 TRBV4-3 - CASSRGRTGVTGELFF TGCGCCAGCAGCCGGGGGCGGACAGGGGTCACCGGGGAGCTGTTTTTT
TRBD2 TRBJ2-1 TRBV7-2 - CASSLALAGGGNEQFF TGTGCCAGCAGCTTAGCGCTAGCGGGAGGGGGTAATGAGCAGTTCTTC
TRBD1 TRBJ1-1 TRBV4-1 - CASSQGHRTGNVYEAFF TGCGCCAGCAGCCAAGGTCATAGGACAGGGAATGTCTATGAAGCTTTCTTT
TRBD1 TRBJ1-1 TRBV11-2 - CASSFRQGPGNTEAFF TGTGCCAGCAGCTTCCGACAGGGCCCCGGGAACACTGAAGCTTTCTTT
- TRBJ2-7 TRBV27 - CASRSFGDYEQYF TGTGCCAGCAGATCGTTCGGGGACTACGAGCAGTACTTC
- TRBJ2-4 TRBV7-2 - CASSLVGTANIQYF TGTGCCAGCAGCTTAGTGGGGACGGCAAACATTCAGTACTTC
TRBD2 TRBJ2-7 TRBV7-2 - CASSPRTSGGEQYF TGTGCCAGCAGCCCACGGACTAGCGGGGGAGAGCAGTACTTC
- TRBJ2-7 TRBV28 - CASTKGGVSSYEQYF TGTGCCAGCACAAAGGGGGGAGTGAGCTCCTACGAGCAGTACTTC
- TRBJ1-5 TRBV7-8 - CASSQRGQPQHF TGTGCCAGCAGCCAACGGGGCCAGCCCCAGCATTTT
TRBD2 TRBJ2-2 TRBV7-3 - CASGLAANTGELFF TGTGCCAGCGGGCTAGCGGCGAACACCGGGGAGCTGTTTTTT
- TRBJ1-4 TRBV20-1 - CSASSGVGEKLFF TGCAGTGCTAGTAGTGGGGTGGGAGAAAAACTGTTTTTT
- TRBJ2-2 TRBV18 - CASSPSANPTPGTGELFF TGTGCCAGCTCACCATCCGCAAATCCTACCCCCGGGACCGGGGAGCTGTTTTTT
- TRBJ2-2 TRBV7-3 - CASSFNGLKAGELFF TGTGCCAGCAGCTTTAACGGCTTAAAGGCCGGGGAGCTGTTTTTT
- TRBJ2-1 TRBV4-3 - CASSQDTAAADEQFF TGCGCCAGCAGCCAAGATACGGCCGCCGCCGATGAGCAGTTCTTC
TRBD1 TRBJ2-2 TRBV5-8 - CASISGTGVDTGELFF TGTGCCAGCATCTCCGGGACAGGGGTTGACACCGGGGAGCTGTTTTTT
TRBD2 TRBJ2-3 TRBV6-5 - CASSYGTSLDTQYF TGTGCCAGCAGTTACGGGACTAGCCTAGATACGCAGTATTTT
- TRBJ1-1 TRBV29-1 - CSTEGNTEAFF TGCAGTACCGAGGGGAACACTGAAGCTTTCTTT
TRBD2 TRBJ2-7 TRBV6-5 - CASSKGLAGGYEQYF TGTGCCAGCAGTAAGGGACTAGCGGGAGGCTACGAGCAGTACTTC
TRBD2 TRBJ2-7 TRBV5-1 - CASSPEDLASGVTGTLSSYEQYF TGCGCCAGCAGCCCCGAGGACCTAGCTAGCGGGGTTACCGGGACCCTCTCTTCTTACGAGCAGTACTTC
TRBD2 TRBJ2-7 TRBV11-2 - CASSLDKGLAVFEQYF TGTGCCAGCAGCTTAGATAAAGGGCTAGCGGTATTCGAGCAGTACTTC
- TRBJ2-2 TRBV18 - CASSSSTRSGGWDTGELFF TGTGCCAGCTCATCCTCCACCCGATCTGGCGGTTGGGACACCGGGGAGCTGTTTTTT